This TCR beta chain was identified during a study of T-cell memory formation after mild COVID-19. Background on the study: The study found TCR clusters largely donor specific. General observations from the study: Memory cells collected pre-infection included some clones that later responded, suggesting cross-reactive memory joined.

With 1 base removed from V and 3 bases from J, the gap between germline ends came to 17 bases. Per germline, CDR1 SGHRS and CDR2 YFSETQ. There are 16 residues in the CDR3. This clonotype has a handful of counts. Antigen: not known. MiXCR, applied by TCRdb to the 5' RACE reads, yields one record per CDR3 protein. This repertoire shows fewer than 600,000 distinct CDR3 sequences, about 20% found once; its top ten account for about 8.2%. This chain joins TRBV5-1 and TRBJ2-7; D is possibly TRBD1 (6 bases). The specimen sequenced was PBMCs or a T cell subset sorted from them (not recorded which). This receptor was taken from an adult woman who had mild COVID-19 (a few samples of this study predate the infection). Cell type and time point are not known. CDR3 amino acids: CASSLTIRTDRYEQYF. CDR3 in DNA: TGCGCCAGCAGCTTGACTATAAGGACAGACCGCTACGAGCAGTACTTC. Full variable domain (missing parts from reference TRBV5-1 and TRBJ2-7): KAGVTQTPRYLIKTRGQQVTLSCSPISGHRSVSWYQQTPGQGLQFLFEYFSETQRNKGNFPGRFSGRQFSNSRSEMNVSTLELGDSALYLCASSLTIRTDRYEQYFGPGTRLTVT.